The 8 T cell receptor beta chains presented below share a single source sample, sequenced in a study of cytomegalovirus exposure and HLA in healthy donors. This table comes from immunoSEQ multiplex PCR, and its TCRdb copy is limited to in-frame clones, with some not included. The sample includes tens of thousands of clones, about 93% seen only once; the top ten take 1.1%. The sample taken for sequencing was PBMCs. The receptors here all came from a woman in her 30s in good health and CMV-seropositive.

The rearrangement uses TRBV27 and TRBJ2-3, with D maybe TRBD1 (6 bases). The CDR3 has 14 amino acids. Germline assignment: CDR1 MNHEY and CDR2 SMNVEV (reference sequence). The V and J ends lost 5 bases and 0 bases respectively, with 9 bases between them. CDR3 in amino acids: CASSPGDSTDTQYF. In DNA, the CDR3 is TGTGCCAGCAGTCCAGGGGATAGCACAGATACGCAGTATTTT.

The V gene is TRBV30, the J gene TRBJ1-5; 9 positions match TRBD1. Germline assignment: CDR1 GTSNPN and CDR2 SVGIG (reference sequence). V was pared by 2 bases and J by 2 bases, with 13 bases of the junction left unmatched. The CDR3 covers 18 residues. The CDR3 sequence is CAWSPRQGGARGNQPQHF. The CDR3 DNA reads TGTGCCTGGAGTCCCAGACAGGGGGGAGCAAGGGGCAATCAGCCCCAGCATTTT. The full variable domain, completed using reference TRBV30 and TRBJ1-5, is SQTIHQWPATLVQPVGSPLSLECTVEGTSNPNLYWYRQAAGRGLQLLFYSVGIGQISSEVPQNLSASRPQDRQFILSSKKLLLSDSGFYLCAWSPRQGGARGNQPQHFGDGTRLSIL.

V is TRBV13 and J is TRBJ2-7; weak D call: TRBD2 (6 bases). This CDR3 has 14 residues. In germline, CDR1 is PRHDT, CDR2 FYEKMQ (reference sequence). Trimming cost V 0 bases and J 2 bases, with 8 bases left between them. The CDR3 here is CASSLGEGPYEQYF. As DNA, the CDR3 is TGTGCCAGCAGCTTAGGGGAGGGTCCCTACGAGCAGTACTTC.

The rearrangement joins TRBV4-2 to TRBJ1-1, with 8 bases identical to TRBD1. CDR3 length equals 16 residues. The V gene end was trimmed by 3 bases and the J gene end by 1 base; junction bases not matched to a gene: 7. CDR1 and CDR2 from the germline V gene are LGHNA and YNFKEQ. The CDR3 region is CASSHIRGTGNTEAFF. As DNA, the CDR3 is TGTGCCAGCAGCCATATCCGGGGGACAGGGAACACTGAAGCTTTCTTT.

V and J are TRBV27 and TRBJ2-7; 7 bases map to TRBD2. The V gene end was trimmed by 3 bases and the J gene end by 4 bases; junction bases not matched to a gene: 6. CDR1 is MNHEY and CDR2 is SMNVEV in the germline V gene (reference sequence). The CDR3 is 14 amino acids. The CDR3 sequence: CASSFSGLIYEQYF. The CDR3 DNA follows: TGTGCCAGCAGTTTTTCGGGACTAATATACGAGCAGTACTTC.

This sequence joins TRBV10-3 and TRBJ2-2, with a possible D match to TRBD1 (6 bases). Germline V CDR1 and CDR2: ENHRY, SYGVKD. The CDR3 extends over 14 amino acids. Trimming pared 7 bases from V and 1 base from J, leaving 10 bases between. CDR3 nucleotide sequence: TGTGCCATCACAGACAGGCAGAACACCGGGGAGCTGTTTTTT. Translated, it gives CAITDRQNTGELFF.

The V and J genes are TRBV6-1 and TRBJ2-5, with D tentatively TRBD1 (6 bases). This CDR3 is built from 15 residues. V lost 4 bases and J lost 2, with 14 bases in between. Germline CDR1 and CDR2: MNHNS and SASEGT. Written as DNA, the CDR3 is TGTGCCAGCAGTGTCGACAGGCGGAAACAAGAGACCCAGTACTTC. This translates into CASSVDRRKQETQYF.

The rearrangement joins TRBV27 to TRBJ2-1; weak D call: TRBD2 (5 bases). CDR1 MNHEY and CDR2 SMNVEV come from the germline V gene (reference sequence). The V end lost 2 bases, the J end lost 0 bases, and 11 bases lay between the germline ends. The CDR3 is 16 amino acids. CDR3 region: CASSLEGLGSYNEQFF. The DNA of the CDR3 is TGTGCCAGCAGTTTAGAGGGCCTTGGCTCCTACAATGAGCAGTTCTTC.